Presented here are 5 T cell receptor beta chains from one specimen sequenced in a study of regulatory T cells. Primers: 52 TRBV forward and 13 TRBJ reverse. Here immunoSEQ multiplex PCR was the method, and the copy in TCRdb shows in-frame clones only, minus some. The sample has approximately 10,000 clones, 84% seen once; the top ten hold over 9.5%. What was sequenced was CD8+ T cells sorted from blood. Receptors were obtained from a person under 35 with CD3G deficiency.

The CDR3 sequence is CASSLRGGGPQYF. The CDR3 region has the DNA TGTGCCAGCAGTTTACGGGGAGGGGGACCTCAGTACTTC. V and J are TRBV27 and TRBJ2-7, with D perhaps TRBD2 (7 bases). The CDR3 is 13 residues long. Germline V gives CDR1 MNHEY, CDR2 SMNVEV (reference sequence). The V and J ends lost 2 bases and 10 bases respectively, with 15 bases between them.

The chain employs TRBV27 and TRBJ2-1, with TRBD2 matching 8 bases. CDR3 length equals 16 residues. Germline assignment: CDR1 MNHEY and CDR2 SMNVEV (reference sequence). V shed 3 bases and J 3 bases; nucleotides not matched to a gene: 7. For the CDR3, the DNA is TGTGCCAGCAGTTTGGTAGCGGGATCGGTCTACAATGAGCAGTTCTTC. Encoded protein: CASSLVAGSVYNEQFF.

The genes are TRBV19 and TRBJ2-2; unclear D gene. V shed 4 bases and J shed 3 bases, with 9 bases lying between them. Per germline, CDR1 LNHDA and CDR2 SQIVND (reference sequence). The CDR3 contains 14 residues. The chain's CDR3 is CASSKRRDTGELFF. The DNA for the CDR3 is TGTGCCAGTAGTAAAAGAAGGGACACCGGGGAGCTGTTTTTT.

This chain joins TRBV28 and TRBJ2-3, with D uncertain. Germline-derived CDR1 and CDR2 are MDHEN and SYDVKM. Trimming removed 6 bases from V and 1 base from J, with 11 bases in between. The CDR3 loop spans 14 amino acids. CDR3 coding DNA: TGTGCCAGCAGCCCCACCCAGGGCACAGATACGCAGTATTTT. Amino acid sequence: CASSPTQGTDTQYF. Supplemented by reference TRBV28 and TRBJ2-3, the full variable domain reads DVKVTQSSRYLVKRTGEKVFLECVQDMDHENMFWYRQDPGLGLRLIYFSYDVKMKEKGDIPEGYSVSREKKERFSLILESASTNQTSMYLCASSPTQGTDTQYFGPGTRLTVL.

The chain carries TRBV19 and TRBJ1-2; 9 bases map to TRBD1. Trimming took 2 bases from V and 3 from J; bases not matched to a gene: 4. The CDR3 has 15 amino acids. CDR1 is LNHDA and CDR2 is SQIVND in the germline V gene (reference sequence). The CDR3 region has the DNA TGTGCCAGTAGTATAACAGGGGGCGCGGACTATGGCTACACCTTC. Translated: CASSITGGADYGYTF.